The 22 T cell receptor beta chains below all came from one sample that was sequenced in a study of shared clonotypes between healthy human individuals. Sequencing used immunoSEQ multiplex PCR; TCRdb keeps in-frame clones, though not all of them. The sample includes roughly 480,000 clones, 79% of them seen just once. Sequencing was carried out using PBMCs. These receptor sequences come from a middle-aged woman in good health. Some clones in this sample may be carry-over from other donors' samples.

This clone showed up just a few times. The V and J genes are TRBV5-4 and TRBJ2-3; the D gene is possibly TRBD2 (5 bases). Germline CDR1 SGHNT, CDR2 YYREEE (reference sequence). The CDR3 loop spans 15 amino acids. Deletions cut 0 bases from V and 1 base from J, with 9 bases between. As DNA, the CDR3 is TGTGCCAGCAGCTTGGGACTAAAAGGCACAGATACGCAGTATTTT. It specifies CASSLGLKGTDTQYF.

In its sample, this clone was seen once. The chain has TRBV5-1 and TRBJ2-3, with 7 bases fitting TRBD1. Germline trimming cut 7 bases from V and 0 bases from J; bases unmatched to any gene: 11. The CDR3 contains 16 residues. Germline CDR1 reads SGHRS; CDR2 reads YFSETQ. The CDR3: CASGSDRASSTDTQYF. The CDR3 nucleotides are TGCGCCAGCGGGAGCGACAGGGCCTCTAGCACAGATACGCAGTATTTT.

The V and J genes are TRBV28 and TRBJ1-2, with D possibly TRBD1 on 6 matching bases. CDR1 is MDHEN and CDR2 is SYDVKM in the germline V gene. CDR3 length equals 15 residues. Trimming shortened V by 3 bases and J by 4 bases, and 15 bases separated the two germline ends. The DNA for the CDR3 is TGTGCCAGCAGTTTTCTCCGACAGGCGCTCTATGGCTACACCTTC. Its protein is CASSFLRQALYGYTF.

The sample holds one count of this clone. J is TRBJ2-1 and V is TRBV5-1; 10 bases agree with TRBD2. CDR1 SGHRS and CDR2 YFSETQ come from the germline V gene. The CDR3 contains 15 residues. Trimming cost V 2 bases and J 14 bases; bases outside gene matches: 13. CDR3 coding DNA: TGCGCCAGCAGCTTTGAGAGGACTAGCGGCTGGGGGGAGTTCTTC. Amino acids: CASSFERTSGWGEFF. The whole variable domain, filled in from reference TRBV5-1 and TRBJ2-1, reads KAGVTQTPRYLIKTRGQQVTLSCSPISGHRSVSWYQQTPGQGLQFLFEYFSETQRNKGNFPGRFSGRQFSNSRSEMNVSTLELGDSALYLCASSFERTSGWGEFFGPGTRLTVL.

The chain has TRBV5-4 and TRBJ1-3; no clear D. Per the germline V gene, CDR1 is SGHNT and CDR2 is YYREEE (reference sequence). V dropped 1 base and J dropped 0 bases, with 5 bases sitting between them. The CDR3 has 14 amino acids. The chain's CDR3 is CASSLPDSGNTIYF. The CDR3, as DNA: TGTGCCAGCAGCTTGCCAGACTCTGGAAACACCATATATTTT.

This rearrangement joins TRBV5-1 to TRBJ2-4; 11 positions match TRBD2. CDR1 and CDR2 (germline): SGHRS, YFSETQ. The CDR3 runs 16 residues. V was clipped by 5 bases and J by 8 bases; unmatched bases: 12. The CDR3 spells CASRPGLAGRGYIQYF. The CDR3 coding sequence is TGCGCCAGCAGACCAGGACTAGCGGGCCGAGGGTACATTCAGTACTTC.

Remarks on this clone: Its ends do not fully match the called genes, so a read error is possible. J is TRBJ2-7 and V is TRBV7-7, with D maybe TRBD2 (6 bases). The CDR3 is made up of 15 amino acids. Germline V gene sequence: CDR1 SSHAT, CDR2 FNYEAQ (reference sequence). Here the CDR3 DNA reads TGTGCTAGCAGCTTAGGGACGGGAGCCTCCTACGAGCAGTACTTC. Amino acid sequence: CASSLGTGASYEQYF.

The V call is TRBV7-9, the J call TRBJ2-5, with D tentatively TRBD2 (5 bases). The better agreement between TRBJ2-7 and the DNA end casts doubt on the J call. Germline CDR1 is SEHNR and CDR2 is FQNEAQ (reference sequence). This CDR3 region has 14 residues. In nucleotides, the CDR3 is TGTGCCAGCAGCTCCTTCTTACGGGGTCACGAGCAGTACTTC. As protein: CASSSFLRGHEQYF.

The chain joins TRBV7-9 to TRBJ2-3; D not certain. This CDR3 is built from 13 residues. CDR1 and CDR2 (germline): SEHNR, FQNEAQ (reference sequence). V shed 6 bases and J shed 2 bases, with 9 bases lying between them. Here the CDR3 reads CASSNYDTDTQYF. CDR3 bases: TGTGCCAGCAGTAACTACGACACAGATACGCAGTATTTT.

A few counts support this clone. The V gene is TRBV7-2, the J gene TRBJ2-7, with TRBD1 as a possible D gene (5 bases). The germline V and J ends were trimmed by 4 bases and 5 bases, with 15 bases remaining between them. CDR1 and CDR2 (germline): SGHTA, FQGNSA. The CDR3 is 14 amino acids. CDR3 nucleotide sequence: TGTGCCAGCAGCTCCGCTGGTACAGGCCACGAGCAGTACTTC. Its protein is CASSSAGTGHEQYF.

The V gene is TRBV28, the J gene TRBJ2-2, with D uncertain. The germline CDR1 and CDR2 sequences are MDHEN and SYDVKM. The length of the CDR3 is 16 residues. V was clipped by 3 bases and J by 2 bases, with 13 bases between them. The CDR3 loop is CASSFWGGVNTGELFF. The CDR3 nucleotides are TGTGCCAGCAGTTTCTGGGGTGGGGTCAACACCGGGGAGCTGTTTTTT.

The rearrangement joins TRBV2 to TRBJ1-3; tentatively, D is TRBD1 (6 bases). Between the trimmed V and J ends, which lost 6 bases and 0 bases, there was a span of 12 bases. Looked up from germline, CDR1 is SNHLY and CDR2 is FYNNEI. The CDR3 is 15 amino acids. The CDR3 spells CASSGGAASGNTIYF. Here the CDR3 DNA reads TGTGCCAGCAGCGGGGGGGCGGCCTCTGGAAACACCATATATTTT. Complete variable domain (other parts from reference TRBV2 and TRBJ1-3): EPEVTQTPSHQVTQMGQEVILRCVPISNHLYFYWYRQILGQKVEFLVSFYNNEISEKSEIFDDQFSVERPDGSNFTLKIRSTKLEDSAMYFCASSGGAASGNTIYFGEGSWLTVV.

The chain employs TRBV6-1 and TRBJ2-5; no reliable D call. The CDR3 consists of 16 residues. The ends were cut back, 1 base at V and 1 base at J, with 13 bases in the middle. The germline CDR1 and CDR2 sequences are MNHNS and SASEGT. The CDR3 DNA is TGTGCCAGCAGTGAAGAAGGTCAGGCTGTCCAAGAGACCCAGTACTTC. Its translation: CASSEEGQAVQETQYF.

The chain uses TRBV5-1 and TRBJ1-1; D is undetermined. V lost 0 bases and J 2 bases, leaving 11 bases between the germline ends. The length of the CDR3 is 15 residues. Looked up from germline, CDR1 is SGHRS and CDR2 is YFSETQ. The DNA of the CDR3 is TGCGCCAGCAGCTTGGAAAGGGCCATAAACACTGAAGCTTTCTTT. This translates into CASSLERAINTEAFF.

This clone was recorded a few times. The CDR3 DNA reads as TGTGCCAGCAGCTTAAAGGGGAATATGCAAGAGACCCAGTACTTC. Protein sequence: CASSLKGNMQETQYF. This chain links TRBV7-2 with TRBJ2-5, with D perhaps matching TRBD1 (5 bases). Trimming stripped 2 bases from V and 2 bases from J, with 12 bases between. Germline V CDR1 and CDR2: SGHTA, FQGNSA. This CDR3 region has 15 residues.

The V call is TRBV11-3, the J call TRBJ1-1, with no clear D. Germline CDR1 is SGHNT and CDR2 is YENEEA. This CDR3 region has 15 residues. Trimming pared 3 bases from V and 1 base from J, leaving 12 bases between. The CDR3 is CASSFPEWGNTEAFF. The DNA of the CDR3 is TGTGCCAGCAGCTTCCCCGAATGGGGGAACACTGAAGCTTTCTTT.

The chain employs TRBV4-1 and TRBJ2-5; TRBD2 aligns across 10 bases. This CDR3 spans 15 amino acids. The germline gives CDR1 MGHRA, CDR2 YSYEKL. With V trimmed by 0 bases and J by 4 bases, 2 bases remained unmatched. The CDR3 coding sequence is TGCGCCAGCAGCCAAGAACTAGCGGGACTAGAGACCCAGTACTTC. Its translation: CASSQELAGLETQYF.

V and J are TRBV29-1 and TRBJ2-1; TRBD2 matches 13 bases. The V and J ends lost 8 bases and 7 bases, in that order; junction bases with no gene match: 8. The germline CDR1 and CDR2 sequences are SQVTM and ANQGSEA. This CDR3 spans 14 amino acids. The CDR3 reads CSTELAGGYNEQFF. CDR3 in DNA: TGCAGCACCGAACTAGCGGGAGGGTATAATGAGCAGTTCTTC.

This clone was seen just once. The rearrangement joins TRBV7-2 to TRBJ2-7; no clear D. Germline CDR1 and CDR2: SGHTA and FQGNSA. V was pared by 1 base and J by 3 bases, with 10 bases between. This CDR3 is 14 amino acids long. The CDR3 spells CASSLVGKNYEQYF. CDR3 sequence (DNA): TGTGCCAGCAGCTTAGTTGGCAAGAACTACGAGCAGTACTTC.

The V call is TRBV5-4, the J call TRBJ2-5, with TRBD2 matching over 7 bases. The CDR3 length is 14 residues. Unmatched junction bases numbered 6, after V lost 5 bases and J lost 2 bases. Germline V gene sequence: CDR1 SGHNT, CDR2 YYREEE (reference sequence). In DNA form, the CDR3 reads TGTGCCAGCAGACGGGAGGCGGGACAAGAGACCCAGTACTTC. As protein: CASRREAGQETQYF.

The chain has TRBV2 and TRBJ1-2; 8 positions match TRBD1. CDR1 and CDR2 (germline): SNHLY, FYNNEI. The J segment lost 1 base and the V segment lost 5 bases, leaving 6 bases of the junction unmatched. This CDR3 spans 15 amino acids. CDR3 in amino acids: CASSRDRGGNYGYTF. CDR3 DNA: TGTGCCAGCAGTCGAGACAGGGGCGGTAACTATGGCTACACCTTC.

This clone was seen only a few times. The CDR3, as DNA: TGTGCCACCAGCAGGCCATACAATGAGCAGTTCTTC. Translated: CATSRPYNEQFF. The chain carries TRBV15 and TRBJ2-1; D not resolved. V was shortened by 3 bases and J by 4 bases, with 4 bases between the two germline ends. CDR1 and CDR2 from the germline V gene are LNHNV and YYDKDF (reference sequence). The length of the CDR3 is 12 residues.